The sequence of this TCR beta chain was determined in a study of blood T cell repertoires in COVID-19. Overall study context: Acute and convalescent COVID-19 samples came from the United States, Italy and Spain. The analysed material was cDNA or gDNA that came from T cells, B-cell-depleted T cells, or PBMCs.

With V trimmed by 6 bases and J by 2 bases, 5 bases remained unmatched. Germline assignment: CDR1 MNHEY and CDR2 SVGEGT. The CDR3 sequence is 14 residues long. Authors' data handling: Using reference gene primer amplification, nucleated cell counts were estimated. Method: immunoSEQ multiplex PCR; TCRdb's copy keeps in-frame clones and lacks some. V and J calls plus clone size are reproduced from that table; the DNA served to infer D and trimming. The table has over 250,000 clones, 88% seen once. Sequencing was done on a sample of peripheral blood. This chain uses TRBV6-2 or TRBV6-3 with TRBJ2-5; the match to TRBD2 covers 8 bases. The TCR was taken from a middle-aged woman who had recovered from COVID-19. CDR3 nucleotides: TGTGCCAGCAGCCCCGGGACTAGACAAGAGACCCAGTACTTC. Protein sequence: CASSPGTRQETQYF.